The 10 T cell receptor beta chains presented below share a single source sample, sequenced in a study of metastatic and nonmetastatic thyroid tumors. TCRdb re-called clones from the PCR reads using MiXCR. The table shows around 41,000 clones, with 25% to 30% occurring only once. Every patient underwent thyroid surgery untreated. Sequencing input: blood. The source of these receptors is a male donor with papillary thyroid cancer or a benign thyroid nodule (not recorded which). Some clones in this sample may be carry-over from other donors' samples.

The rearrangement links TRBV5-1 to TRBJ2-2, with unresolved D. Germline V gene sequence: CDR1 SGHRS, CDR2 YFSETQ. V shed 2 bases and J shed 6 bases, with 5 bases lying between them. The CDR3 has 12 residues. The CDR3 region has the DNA TGCGCCAGCAGCTTATTGTCCGGGGAGCTGTTTTTT. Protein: CASSLLSGELFF.

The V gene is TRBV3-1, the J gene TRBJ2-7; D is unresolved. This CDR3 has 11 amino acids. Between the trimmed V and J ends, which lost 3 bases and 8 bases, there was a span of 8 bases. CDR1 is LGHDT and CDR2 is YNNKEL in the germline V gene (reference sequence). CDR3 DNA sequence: TGTGCCAGCAGCCAGGCAAATAAGCAGTACTTC. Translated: CASSQANKQYF.

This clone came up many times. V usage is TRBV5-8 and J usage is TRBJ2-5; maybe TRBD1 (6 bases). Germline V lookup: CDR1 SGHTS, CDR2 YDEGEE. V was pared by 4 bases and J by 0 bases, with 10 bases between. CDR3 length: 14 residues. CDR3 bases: TGTGCCAGCAGCCACAGGGACAACCAAGAGACCCAGTACTTC. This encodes CASSHRDNQETQYF.

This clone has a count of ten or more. The CDR3 bases are TGCGCCAGCAGTGAGACAGCGGTCACAGATACGCAGTATTTT. Protein product: CASSETAVTDTQYF. The chain couples TRBV10-2 to TRBJ2-3; TRBD2 is a possible D gene (5 bases). V was pared by 2 bases and J by 2 bases, with 8 bases between. There are 14 residues in the CDR3. Germline CDR1 is WSHSY and CDR2 is SAAADI.

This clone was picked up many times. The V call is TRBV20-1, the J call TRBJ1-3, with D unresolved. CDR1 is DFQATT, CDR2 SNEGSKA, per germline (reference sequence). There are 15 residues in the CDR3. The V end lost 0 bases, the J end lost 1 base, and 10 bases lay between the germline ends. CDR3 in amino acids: CSARDRRGSGNTIYF. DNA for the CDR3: TGCAGTGCTAGAGATAGGCGAGGGTCTGGAAACACCATATATTTT.

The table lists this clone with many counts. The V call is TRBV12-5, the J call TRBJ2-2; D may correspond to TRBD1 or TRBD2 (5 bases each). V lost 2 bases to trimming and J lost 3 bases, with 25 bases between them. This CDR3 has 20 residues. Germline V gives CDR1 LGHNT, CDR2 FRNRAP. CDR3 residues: CASGLPASRDHRWYTGELFF. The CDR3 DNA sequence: TGTGCTAGTGGTTTGCCAGCTAGCCGGGACCATCGTTGGTACACCGGGGAGCTGTTTTTT.

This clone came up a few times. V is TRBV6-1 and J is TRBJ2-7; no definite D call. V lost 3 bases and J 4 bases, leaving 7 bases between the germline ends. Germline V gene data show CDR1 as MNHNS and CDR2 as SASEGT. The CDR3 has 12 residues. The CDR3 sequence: CASSDTLYEQYF. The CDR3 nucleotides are TGTGCCAGCAGTGACACCCTTTACGAGCAGTACTTC.

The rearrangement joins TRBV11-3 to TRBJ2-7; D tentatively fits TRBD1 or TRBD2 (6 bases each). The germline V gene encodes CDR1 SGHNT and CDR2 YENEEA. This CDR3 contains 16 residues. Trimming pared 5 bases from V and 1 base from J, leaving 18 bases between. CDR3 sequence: CASSHEQGGGSYEQYF. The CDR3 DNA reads TGTGCCAGCAGCCACGAACAGGGTGGGGGGTCCTACGAGCAGTACTTC.

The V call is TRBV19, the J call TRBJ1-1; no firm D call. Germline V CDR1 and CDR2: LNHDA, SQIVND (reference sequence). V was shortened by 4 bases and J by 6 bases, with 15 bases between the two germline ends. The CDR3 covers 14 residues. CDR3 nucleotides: TGTGCCAGTAGTACTCCATGGGAATGGGCTGAAGCTTTCTTT. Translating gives CASSTPWEWAEAFF.

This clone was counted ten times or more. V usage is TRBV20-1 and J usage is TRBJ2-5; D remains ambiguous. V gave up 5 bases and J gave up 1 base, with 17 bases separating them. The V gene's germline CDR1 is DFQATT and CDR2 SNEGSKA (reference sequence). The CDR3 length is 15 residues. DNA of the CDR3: TGCAGTGCTCCTACCCATATCCGGGTCCAAGAGACCCAGTACTTC. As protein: CSAPTHIRVQETQYF.